One and the same sample provided the 22 T cell receptor beta chains below, sequenced in a study of beta chain features in type 1 diabetes. Study results and caveats: TCRB CDR3 length was moderately but significantly reduced in all four CD4+ subsets of Type 1 diabetes patients.

No cognate antigen is known for these TCRs. Sequencing targeted expressed TCRB transcripts, as all isolated RNA had been reverse transcribed. TCRdb's table, derived via immunoSEQ multiplex PCR, lists solely in-frame clones and lacks some. The data contain more than 300,000 clones, 8% to 10% of them singletons. The specimen was central memory CD4+ T cells from blood. These receptors all come from a man between 25 and 39 years old with type 1 diabetes.

This clone was seen a handful of times. The gene calls are TRBV7-9 and TRBJ2-3; 12 nucleotides line up with TRBD2. Germline V gene lookup returns CDR1 SEHNR and CDR2 FQNEAQ (reference sequence). Trimming took 5 bases from V and 6 from J; bases not matched to a gene: 12. CDR3 size: 17 residues. Here the CDR3 DNA reads TGTGCCAGCAGCCTCCTCGCTAGCGGGAGGGCCTCGGATACGCAGTATTTT. Its protein is CASSLLASGRASDTQYF.

This clone showed up just a few times. The rearrangement links TRBV2 to TRBJ2-3; 9 bases align to TRBD2. The germline CDR1 and CDR2 sequences are SNHLY and FYNNEI. Trimming at V came to 5 bases and at J to 1 base, leaving 7 bases not matched to a gene. The CDR3 consists of 16 residues. CDR3 sequence (DNA): TGTGCCAGCAGTCCCCTAGCGGGATATGGCACAGATACGCAGTATTTT. Translating gives CASSPLAGYGTDTQYF.

The chain couples TRBV18 to TRBJ1-5, with D unclear. The length of the CDR3 is 16 residues. Germline V gene data show CDR1 as KGHSH and CDR2 as LQKENI. Trimming took 2 bases from V and 0 from J, leaving 11 bases between them. Here the CDR3 reads CASSPGRMSSNQPQHF. DNA of the CDR3: TGTGCCAGCTCACCAGGCAGAATGTCTAGCAATCAGCCCCAGCATTTT.

V and J are TRBV6-5 and TRBJ2-2; D gene uncertain. Germline CDR1 and CDR2: MNHEY and SVGAGI. The CDR3 loop spans 13 amino acids. The V gene lost 7 bases and the J gene lost 1 base, with 7 bases spanning the gap. This CDR3 reads CASIHRNTGELFF. As DNA, the CDR3 is TGTGCCAGCATTCACAGGAACACCGGGGAGCTGTTTTTT.

This clone occurred a few times. The chain combines TRBV28 with TRBJ1-1, with 8 bases aligning to TRBD1. Per the germline V gene, CDR1 is MDHEN and CDR2 is SYDVKM. The CDR3 spans 15 residues. V shed 6 bases, J shed 0 bases, and the junction held 6 bases outside the gene matches. The CDR3 spells CASSPQGAVNTEAFF. The CDR3 bases are TGTGCCAGCAGCCCTCAGGGGGCGGTGAACACTGAAGCTTTCTTT.

V gene TRBV7-8 combines with J gene TRBJ2-3, with D uncertain. Germline lookup yields CDR1 SGHVS and CDR2 FQNEAQ. The CDR3 runs to 12 residues. Trimming left V 1 base short and J 13 bases short, with 12 bases between. The CDR3, as DNA: TGTGCCAGCAGCTTAGTCGGTAGGGAAAAGTATTTT. Translated, it gives CASSLVGREKYF.

This clone occurred many times. CDR3 bases: TGCGCCAGCCTAAGTGGGATAGCGGGAGATACGCAGTATTTT. Translated: CASLSGIAGDTQYF. V and J are TRBV10-2 and TRBJ2-3; 7 positions agree with TRBD2. This CDR3 contains 14 residues. With 8 bases clipped from V and 5 bases from J, the junction kept 10 bases outside the gene matches. Germline lookup yields CDR1 WSHSY and CDR2 SAAADI.

The chain recombines TRBV6-5 with TRBJ2-1; D may be TRBD2 (6 bases). Germline CDR1 and CDR2: MNHEY and SVGAGI. The CDR3 has 15 residues. Trimming stripped 7 bases from V and 4 bases from J, with 17 bases between. DNA for the CDR3: TGTGCCAGCAAACCCGGAGGGACCGATTACAATGAGCAGTTCTTC. Amino acid sequence: CASKPGGTDYNEQFF.

The chain couples TRBV5-1 to TRBJ1-2; possible D gene TRBD1, 6 bases. V lost 4 bases, J lost 8 bases, and 18 bases lay in between. The CDR3 is 14 amino acids. Germline V CDR1 and CDR2: SGHRS, YFSETQ. The CDR3 DNA is TGCGCCAGCAGCAGGGAGGCAGGGGTGCGGGGCTACACCTTC. Residues: CASSREAGVRGYTF. The full variable domain, rest sourced from reference TRBV5-1 and TRBJ1-2, is KAGVTQTPRYLIKTRGQQVTLSCSPISGHRSVSWYQQTPGQGLQFLFEYFSETQRNKGNFPGRFSGRQFSNSRSEMNVSTLELGDSALYLCASSREAGVRGYTFGSGTRLTVV.

The CDR3 is CASSLEGRVREQFF. CDR3 DNA sequence: TGTGCCAGCAGCTTAGAGGGAAGGGTACGGGAGCAGTTCTTC. The chain has TRBV7-6 and TRBJ2-1; D unclear. CDR1 and CDR2 from the germline V gene are SGHVS and FNYEAQ. The CDR3 is made up of 14 amino acids. Trimming took 1 base from V and 10 from J, leaving 14 bases between them.

V is TRBV4-3 and J is TRBJ1-1; D is undetermined. The CDR3 is 15 amino acids. Germline assignment: CDR1 LGHNA and CDR2 YSLEER. V dropped 2 bases and J dropped 6 bases, with 16 bases sitting between them. The DNA of the CDR3 is TGCGCCAGCAGCCAATCTGTGGATTACAGCGCTGAAGCTTTCTTT. Its protein is CASSQSVDYSAEAFF.

This clone was detected a few times. This rearrangement joins TRBV27 to TRBJ2-3; TRBD2 matches at 11 bases. CDR1 is MNHEY, CDR2 SMNVEV, per germline (reference sequence). The CDR3 runs 14 residues. The CDR3 reads CATIAGGGTDTQYF. CDR3 DNA sequence: TGTGCTACCATAGCGGGAGGGGGCACAGATACGCAGTATTTT.

This clone has a handful of counts. The gene calls are TRBV21-1 and TRBJ2-1; the table's D call, TRBD2, has no DNA check behind it. TRBV21-1 is a documented pseudogene. The CDR3 length is 16 residues. CDR3 DNA sequence: TGTGCCAGCGAAACATTCCCCGCGGGGCACTACAATGAGCAGTTCTTC. Residues: CASETFPAGHYNEQFF.

The chain carries TRBV7-2 and TRBJ2-7; no clear D. V lost 3 bases to trimming and J lost 5 bases, with 14 bases between them. The CDR3 extends over 14 amino acids. From germline, CDR1 is SGHTA and CDR2 FQGNSA. In DNA form, the CDR3 reads TGTGCCAGCAGCTTGGGTACGGCGGACCACGAGCAGTACTTC. Protein: CASSLGTADHEQYF.

The sample holds a few counts of this clone. Different DNA sequences within this sample yield the same CDR3. V usage is TRBV5-1 and J usage is TRBJ2-7, with TRBD1 matching over 9 bases. J gave up 4 bases and V 4 bases, and 3 bases lay outside the gene matches. CDR1 SGHRS and CDR2 YFSETQ come from the germline V gene. This CDR3 is 13 amino acids long. The CDR3 loop reads CASSRQGGYEQYF. DNA for the CDR3: TGCGCCAGCAGCCGACAGGGGGGGTACGAGCAGTACTTC.

The chain carries TRBV7-2 and TRBJ2-7; D gene unclear. Germline loops: CDR1 SGHTA, CDR2 FQGNSA. Trimming left V 7 bases short and J 0 bases short, with 16 bases between. This CDR3 has 15 amino acids. The CDR3 DNA follows: TGTGCCAGCACTCCCTCCACGCTGAACTCCTACGAGCAGTACTTC. Its protein is CASTPSTLNSYEQYF.

Comment on this clone: This may be a read error: a much more frequent sequence differs by one nucleotide. The chain combines TRBV7-9 with TRBJ2-5; 8 nucleotides line up with TRBD2. Trimming cost V 4 bases and J 3 bases; bases outside gene matches: 1. Looked up from germline, CDR1 is SEHNR and CDR2 is FQNEAQ (reference sequence). The CDR3 totals 13 residues. For the CDR3, the DNA is TGTGCCAGCAGCTCGGGACTAGAAGAGACCCAGTACTTC. Amino acid sequence: CASSSGLEETQYF.

The CDR3 region has the DNA TGTGCCAGCAGCGAGGGGGGGACTTCCTACAATGAGCAGTTCTTC. Its protein is CASSEGGTSYNEQFF. The chain uses TRBV5-4 and TRBJ2-1; TRBD2 is a possible D gene (7 bases). Germline CDR1 is SGHNT and CDR2 is YYREEE (reference sequence). The germline V and J ends were trimmed by 4 bases and 1 base, with 12 bases remaining between them. The CDR3 length is 15 residues.

In its sample, this clone was seen a few times. The chain joins TRBV9 to TRBJ2-2; unclear D gene. V dropped 1 base and J dropped 5 bases, with 6 bases sitting between them. Germline CDR1 SGDLS, CDR2 YYNGEE. This CDR3 is built from 13 residues. Written as DNA, the CDR3 is TGTGCCAGCAGCGTACTAGGGACCGGGGAGCTGTTTTTT. This encodes CASSVLGTGELFF.

This clone appeared a few times. Written as DNA, the CDR3 is TGTGCCAGCAGAATCGAAACAGGGGTTAACTATGGCTACACCTTC. Translated, it gives CASRIETGVNYGYTF. The chain recombines TRBV6-5 with TRBJ1-2; TRBD1 matches 7 bases. Losses at the gene ends were 6 bases for V and 1 base for J; bases not matched to a gene: 8. The CDR3 has 15 amino acids. Germline CDR1 is MNHEY and CDR2 is SVGAGI.

J is TRBJ1-1 and V is TRBV5-4; possibly TRBD1 for D (6 bases). This CDR3 has 14 amino acids. V lost 0 bases and J lost 3, with 9 bases in between. Germline lookup yields CDR1 SGHNT and CDR2 YYREEE (reference sequence). The CDR3 sequence: CASSLGAGDTEAFF. CDR3 bases: TGTGCCAGCAGCTTGGGGGCAGGGGACACTGAAGCTTTCTTT.

A few counts support this clone. The chain couples TRBV7-9 to TRBJ2-1; 7 bases are a match to TRBD1. Trimming cost V 5 bases and J 5 bases; bases outside gene matches: 6. The CDR3 runs 14 residues. The germline CDR1 and CDR2 sequences are SEHNR and FQNEAQ (reference sequence). CDR3 protein: CASSRDRADNEQFF. The DNA of the CDR3 is TGTGCCAGCAGCCGCGACAGGGCCGACAATGAGCAGTTCTTC. Together with reference TRBV7-9 and TRBJ2-1, the CDR3 gives the full variable domain: DTGVSQNPRHKITKRGQNVTFRCDPISEHNRLYWYRQTLGQGPEFLTYFQNEAQLEKSRLLSDRFSAERPKGSFSTLEIQRTEQGDSAMYLCASSRDRADNEQFFGPGTRLTVL.